The clone carrying this TCR beta chain came up a few times. UMIs and sample barcodes were carried by the TCR alpha and TCR beta cDNA libraries that 5'RACE produced using constant-segment primers. TCRdb passed the 5' RACE reads through MiXCR, listing each CDR3 protein once. The data contain hundreds of thousands of distinct CDR3 sequences, roughly a quarter of them singletons. Germline V gene lookup returns CDR1 MGHRA and CDR2 YSYEKL. Trimming stripped 0 bases from V and 1 base from J, with 12 bases between. This CDR3 has 16 residues. This sample is part of a study of T-cell memory formation after mild COVID-19. At the level of the study: Clustering of TCRs was largely donor specific.

The sample comprised PBMCs or a T cell subset sorted from them (not recorded which). The V gene is TRBV4-1, the J gene TRBJ1-1, with a possible D match to TRBD1 (6 bases). The sequence was obtained from an adult woman who had mild COVID-19 (a few samples of this study predate the infection). Cell type and time point are not known. CDR3 residues: CASSQEGGSWNTEAFF. The CDR3 coding sequence is TGCGCCAGCAGCCAAGAAGGGGGGAGTTGGAACACTGAAGCTTTCTTT.